This T cell receptor beta chain was sequenced in a study of cytomegalovirus exposure and HLA in healthy donors. Study details: From HLA-typed donors, an early data release held around 85 million unique TCRs. Study-wide results and caveats: The authors listed roughly 150 TCR beta chains as cytomegalovirus-associated. Earlier analysis looked at TCR beta V segments, and most were productive about 87% or about 30% of the time.

PCR employed 60 Vbeta and 13 Jbeta primers. The authors' processing: An analysis that came later counted 77 million or so unique TCR beta chains, roughly 11 million shared. The protocol was immunoSEQ multiplex PCR, while the TCRdb copy is restricted to in-frame clones and leaves out a portion. V, J and clone size are those of that table, while D and trimming were read from the DNA. The sample has 120,000 or so clones, around four fifths seen once; the top ten hold roughly a tenth. As for this clone: Its antigen is as yet unknown.

The CDR3 contains 15 residues. Trimming left V 2 bases short and J 4 bases short, with 14 bases between. CDR1 and CDR2 (germline): SEHNR, FQNEAQ (reference sequence). The chain links TRBV7-9 to TRBJ1-2, with unresolved D. Sequenced input: PBMCs. This receptor was identified in a man aged 25 to 45 in good health and CMV-seropositive. CDR3 sequence (DNA): TGTGCCAGCAGCTTACCTGGGCCCCCTATCTATGGCTACACCTTC. Residues: CASSLPGPPIYGYTF. The variable domain in full, with the rest retrieved from reference TRBV7-9 and TRBJ1-2, is DTGVSQNPRHKITKRGQNVTFRCDPISEHNRLYWYRQTLGQGPEFLTYFQNEAQLEKSRLLSDRFSAERPKGSFSTLEIQRTEQGDSAMYLCASSLPGPPIYGYTFGSGTRLTVV.